A selection of T cell receptor beta chains follows, all from one sample in a study of shared clonotypes between healthy human individuals. Some clones are missing from TCRdb's copy, which holds only in-frame ones; the method was immunoSEQ multiplex PCR. The data show over 2 million clones, roughly 94% seen once. The material sequenced was naive CD8+ T cells sorted from blood. These receptors were taken from a man in his late teens or twenties in good health. Both conserved end residues are part of each CDR3. D genes are given only for firm matches. A row's size may be missing; if present it is once, few, many or a size class.

V	D	size	J	DNA	CDR3
TRBV27	TRBD1	NA	TRBJ1-2	TGTGCCAGCAGTCCTACGGGACAGAACTATGGCTACACCTTC	CASSPTGQNYGYTF
TRBV7-9	TRBD2	NA	TRBJ2-3	TGTGCCAGCAGCGTGGTGGGAGGGGCAGATACGCAGTATTTT	CASSVVGGADTQYF
TRBV27	TRBD1	NA	TRBJ2-7	TGTGCCAGCAGTTTGGCTCAGGGGGCGCGGTACGAGCAGTACTTC	CASSLAQGARYEQYF
TRBV5-6	NA	NA	TRBJ1-1	TGTGCCAGCACCCAAAGCACCGGGGACACTGAAGCTTTCTTT	CASTQSTGDTEAFF
TRBV5-4	TRBD2	NA	TRBJ2-7	TGTGCCAGCAGCTTGGGCGGGAGTCCCTACGAGCAGTACTTC	CASSLGGSPYEQYF
TRBV6-1	NA	NA	TRBJ2-1	TGTGCCAGCAGTGTCCGGGGGCGTAATAGCGGGCCCTACAATGAGCAGTTCTTC	CASSVRGRNSGPYNEQFF
TRBV28	TRBD1	NA	TRBJ1-2	TGTGCCAGCAGTCGCTATAGGCAGGGGGTGCGCTATGGCTACACCTTC	CASSRYRQGVRYGYTF
TRBV15	NA	NA	TRBJ2-6	TGTGCCACCTCCGGCCTTATAACTTCCAGCTCTGGGGCCAACGTCCTGACTTTC	CATSGLITSSSGANVLTF
TRBV6-1	NA	NA	TRBJ1-2	TGTGCCAGCAGTGAAGAGGACAGTGGATCCTATGGCTACACCTTC	CASSEEDSGSYGYTF
TRBV10-2	NA	NA	TRBJ2-7	TGCGCCAGTGGGCCCTCTGGAGAGCAGTACTTC	CASGPSGEQYF
TRBV19	NA	NA	TRBJ2-5	TGTGCCAGTAGTATAAGCCTAGCAGACCAAGAGACCCAGTACTTC	CASSISLADQETQYF
TRBV6-5	TRBD1	NA	TRBJ1-4	TGTGCCAGCAGTTATTCCCTAGGACAGGCCGAAAAACTGTTTTTT	CASSYSLGQAEKLFF
TRBV11-3	NA	NA	TRBJ2-2	TGTGCCAGCAGCCCTCCCATGGACACCGGGGAGCTGTTTTTT	CASSPPMDTGELFF
TRBV6-5	NA	NA	TRBJ2-1	TGTGCCAGCAGTCTTCTAAGCTCCTACAATGAGCAGTTCTTC	CASSLLSSYNEQFF
TRBV2	TRBD1	NA	TRBJ2-3	TGTGCCAGCATGCCGGGACAGGGCACAGATACGCAGTATTTT	CASMPGQGTDTQYF
TRBV2	TRBD1	NA	TRBJ1-2	TGTGCAGGAGGGGGGGACAGGGCGACCCCAAGCTATGGCTACACCTTC	CAGGGDRATPSYGYTF
TRBV4-1	NA	NA	TRBJ2-7	TGCGCCAGCAGCCAAGCCGGGCAGGGGTCCTACGAGCAGTACTTC	CASSQAGQGSYEQYF
TRBV5-1	TRBD2	NA	TRBJ2-2	TGCGCCAGCAGCTTGGCCTACGGACTAGCGGACCCAAGGCGGTTTTTT	CASSLAYGLADPRRFF
TRBV10-3	TRBD1	NA	TRBJ2-7	TGTGCCATCCGACAGGGTAACTCCTACGAGCAGTACTTC	CAIRQGNSYEQYF
TRBV19	NA	NA	TRBJ2-5	TGTGCCAGTAGTAAGGGAGCAGAGACCCAGTACTTC	CASSKGAETQYF
TRBV27	TRBD1	NA	TRBJ1-1	TGTGCCAGCACACAGGGGACGGACACTGAAGCTTTCTTT	CASTQGTDTEAFF
TRBV10-2	NA	once	TRBJ2-7	TGCGCCAGCAGTGAGTCTTCGGGCGGATACCCCTACGAGCAGTACTTC	CASSESSGGYPYEQYF
TRBV19	NA	NA	TRBJ2-7	TGTGCCAGTAGAAACAGGAACTCCTACGAGCAGTACTTC	CASRNRNSYEQYF
TRBV27	TRBD2	NA	TRBJ2-1	TGTGCCAGCACCCTAGCGGGGGGGCCATTAGATGAGCAGTTCTTC	CASTLAGGPLDEQFF
TRBV29-1	NA	once	TRBJ2-5	TGCAGCGTTGGCGGGCCAGGGGTAGAGACCCAGTACTTC	CSVGGPGVETQYF
TRBV4-1	TRBD1	NA	TRBJ2-7	TGCGCCAGCAGCCAAGCAGGACAGGCCTCTTTCGGGTCCTACGAGCAGTACTTC	CASSQAGQASFGSYEQYF
TRBV27	TRBD1	NA	TRBJ2-7	TGTGCCAGCGGACAGGGGGTCCTCTACGAGCAGTACTTC	CASGQGVLYEQYF
TRBV5-1	NA	NA	TRBJ2-5	TGCGCCAGCAGCTTGGCCAATGATGAGACCCAGTACTTC	CASSLANDETQYF
TRBV9	NA	NA	TRBJ2-7	TGTGCCAGCAGCGTCCCTTCCGGATTTAACTACGAGCAGTACTTC	CASSVPSGFNYEQYF
TRBV7-9	TRBD1	NA	TRBJ2-5	TGTGCCAGCAGCTTAGCGACAGGGGGCATCCAAGAGACCCAGTACTTC	CASSLATGGIQETQYF
TRBV2	TRBD1	NA	TRBJ2-7	TGTGCCAGCAGCGGGGGCCGGGACAGGGGGCTCTACGAGCAGTACTTC	CASSGGRDRGLYEQYF
TRBV25-1	NA	NA	TRBJ2-5	TGTGCCAGCAGTGCCCCATCTCAAGAGACCCAGTACTTC	CASSAPSQETQYF
TRBV4-3	NA	NA	TRBJ1-4	TGCGCCAGCAGCTCCGGCTATAATATAGCTGAAAAACTGTTTTTT	CASSSGYNIAEKLFF
TRBV29-1	NA	NA	TRBJ1-1	TGCAGCTCTGAGGGGTTGGGGGTGAACACTGAAGCTTTCTTT	CSSEGLGVNTEAFF
TRBV4-3	NA	NA	TRBJ2-4	TGCGCCAGCAGCAGCCGGGACGGGGGACAAAACATTCAGTACTTC	CASSSRDGGQNIQYF